Given below is one T cell receptor beta chain in context. This sample includes further DNA sequences coding for the same CDR3. PCR amplification relied on 60 Vbeta primers (plus 13 Jbeta primers). Authors' analysis steps: Later, an analysis found roughly 80 million unique TCR beta chains, and roughly 10 million of these were shared. Assay used: immunoSEQ multiplex PCR; TCRdb lists only in-frame clones, some missing. V, J and clone size are taken as reported in that table, and D and trimming were inferred from the DNA itself. The sample lists roughly 120,000 clones, 74% occurring once. CDR3 length equals 12 residues. The ends lost 7 bases at V and 4 bases at J; junction bases unmatched: 6. CDR1 is SQVTM and CDR2 is ANQGSEA in the germline V gene. This entry is derived from a study of cytomegalovirus exposure and HLA in healthy donors.

This chain links TRBV29-1 with TRBJ1-2; 7 positions agree with TRBD1. Sequencing was carried out using PBMCs. The receptor was derived from a man in his thirties or forties in good health and CMV-seropositive. The CDR3 DNA sequence: TGCAGCGCCTCGACAGGGATCTATGGCTACACCTTC. This codes for CSASTGIYGYTF.